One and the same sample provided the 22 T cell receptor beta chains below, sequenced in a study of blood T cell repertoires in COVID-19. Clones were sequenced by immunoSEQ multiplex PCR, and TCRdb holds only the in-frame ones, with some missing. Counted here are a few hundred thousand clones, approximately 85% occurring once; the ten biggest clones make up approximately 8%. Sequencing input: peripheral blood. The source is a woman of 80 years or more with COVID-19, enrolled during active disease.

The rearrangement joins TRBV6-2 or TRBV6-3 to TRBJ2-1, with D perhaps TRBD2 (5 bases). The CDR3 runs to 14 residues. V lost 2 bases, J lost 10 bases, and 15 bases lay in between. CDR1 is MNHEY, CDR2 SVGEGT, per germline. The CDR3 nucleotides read TGTGCCAGCAGTTACCCCTCGAGAACGGGAGAGCAGTTCTTC. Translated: CASSYPSRTGEQFF.

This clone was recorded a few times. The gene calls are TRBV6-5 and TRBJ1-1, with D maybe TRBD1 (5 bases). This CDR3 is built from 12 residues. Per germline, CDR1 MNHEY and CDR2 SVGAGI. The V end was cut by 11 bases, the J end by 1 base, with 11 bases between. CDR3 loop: CAAYRSNTEAFF. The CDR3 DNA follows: TGTGCCGCATACAGGTCGAACACTGAAGCTTTCTTT.

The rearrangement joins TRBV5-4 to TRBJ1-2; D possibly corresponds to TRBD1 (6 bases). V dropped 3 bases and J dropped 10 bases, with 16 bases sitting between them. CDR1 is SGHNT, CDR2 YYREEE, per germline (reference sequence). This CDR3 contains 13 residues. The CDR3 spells CASSYTGTSDYTF. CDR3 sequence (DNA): TGTGCCAGCAGCTACACCGGGACATCGGACTACACCTTC.

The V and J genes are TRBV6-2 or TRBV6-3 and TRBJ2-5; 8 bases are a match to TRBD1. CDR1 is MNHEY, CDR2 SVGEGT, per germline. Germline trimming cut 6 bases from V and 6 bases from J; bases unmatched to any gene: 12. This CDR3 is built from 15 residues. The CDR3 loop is CASSLTQGAEKTQYF. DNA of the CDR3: TGTGCCAGCAGCCTAACGCAGGGGGCGGAAAAGACCCAGTACTTC.

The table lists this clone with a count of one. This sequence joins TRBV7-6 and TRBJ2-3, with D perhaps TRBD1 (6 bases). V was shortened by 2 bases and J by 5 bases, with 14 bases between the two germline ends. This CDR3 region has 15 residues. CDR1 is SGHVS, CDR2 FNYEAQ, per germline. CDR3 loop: CASSLTIDRRDTQYF. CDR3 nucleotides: TGTGCCAGCAGCTTAACTATTGACAGGAGAGATACGCAGTATTTT.

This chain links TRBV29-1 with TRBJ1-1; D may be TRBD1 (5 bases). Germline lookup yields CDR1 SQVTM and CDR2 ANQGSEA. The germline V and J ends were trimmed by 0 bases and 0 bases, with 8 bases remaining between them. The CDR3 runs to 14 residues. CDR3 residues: CSVEETRVNTEAFF. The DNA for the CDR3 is TGCAGCGTTGAAGAGACCAGGGTGAACACTGAAGCTTTCTTT.

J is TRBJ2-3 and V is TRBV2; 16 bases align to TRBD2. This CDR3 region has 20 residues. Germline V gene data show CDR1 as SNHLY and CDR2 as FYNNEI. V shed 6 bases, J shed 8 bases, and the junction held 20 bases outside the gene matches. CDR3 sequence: CASRAPGLAGGVGRFVTQYF. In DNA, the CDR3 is TGTGCCAGCAGAGCCCCGGGACTAGCGGGGGGGGTGGGAAGGTTTGTTACGCAGTATTTT.

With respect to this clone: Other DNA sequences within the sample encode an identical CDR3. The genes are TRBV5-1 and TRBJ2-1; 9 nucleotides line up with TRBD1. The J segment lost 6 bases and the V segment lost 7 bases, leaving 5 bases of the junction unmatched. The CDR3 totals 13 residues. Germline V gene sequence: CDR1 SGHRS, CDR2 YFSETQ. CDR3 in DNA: TGCGCCAGCTCCTCGGGACAGGGCAATGAGCAGTTCTTC. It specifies CASSSGQGNEQFF.

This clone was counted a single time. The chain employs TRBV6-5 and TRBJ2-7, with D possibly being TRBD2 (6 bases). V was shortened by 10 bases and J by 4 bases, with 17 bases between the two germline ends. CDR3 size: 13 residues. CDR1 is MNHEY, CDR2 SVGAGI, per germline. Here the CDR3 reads CATARSAGYEQYF. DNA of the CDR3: TGTGCCACGGCTAGGTCGGCGGGATACGAGCAGTACTTC.

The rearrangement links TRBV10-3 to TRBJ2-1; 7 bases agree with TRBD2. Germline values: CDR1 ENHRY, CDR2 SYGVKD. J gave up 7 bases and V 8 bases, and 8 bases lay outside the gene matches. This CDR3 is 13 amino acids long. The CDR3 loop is CAIRAGEGNEQFF. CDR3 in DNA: TGTGCCATCCGGGCGGGAGAGGGTAATGAGCAGTTCTTC.

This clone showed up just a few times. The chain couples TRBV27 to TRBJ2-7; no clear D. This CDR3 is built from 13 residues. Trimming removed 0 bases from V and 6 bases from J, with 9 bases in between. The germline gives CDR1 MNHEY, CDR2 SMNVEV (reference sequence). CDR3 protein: CASSLSFFGEQYF. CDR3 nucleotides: TGTGCCAGCAGTTTATCCTTTTTCGGCGAGCAGTACTTC.

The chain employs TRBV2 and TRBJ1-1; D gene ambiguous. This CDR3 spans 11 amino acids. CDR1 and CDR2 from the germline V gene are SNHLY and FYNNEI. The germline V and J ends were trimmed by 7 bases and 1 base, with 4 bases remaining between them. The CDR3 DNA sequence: TGTGCCAGCACATGGAACACTGAAGCTTTCTTT. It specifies CASTWNTEAFF.

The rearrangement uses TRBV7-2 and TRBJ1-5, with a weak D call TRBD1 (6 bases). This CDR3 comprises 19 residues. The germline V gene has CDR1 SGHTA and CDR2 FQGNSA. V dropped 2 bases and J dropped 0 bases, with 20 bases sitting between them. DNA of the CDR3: TGTGCCAGCAGCTTAAACGGACGGGACATCTCCTATAGCAATCAGCCCCAGCATTTT. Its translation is CASSLNGRDISYSNQPQHF.

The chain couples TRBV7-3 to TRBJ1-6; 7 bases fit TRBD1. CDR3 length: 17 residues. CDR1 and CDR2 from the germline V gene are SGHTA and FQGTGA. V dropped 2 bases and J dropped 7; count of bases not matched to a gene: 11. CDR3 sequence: CASSLLGQARGNSPLHF. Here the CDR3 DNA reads TGTGCCAGCAGCTTACTCGGACAGGCCCGGGGAAATTCACCCCTCCACTTT.

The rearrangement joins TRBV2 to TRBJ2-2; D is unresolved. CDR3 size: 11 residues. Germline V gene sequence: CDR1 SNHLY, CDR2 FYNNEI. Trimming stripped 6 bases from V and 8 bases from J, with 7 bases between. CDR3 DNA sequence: TGTGCCAGCAGCCCCTTAGGGGAGCTGTTTTTT. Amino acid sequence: CASSPLGELFF.

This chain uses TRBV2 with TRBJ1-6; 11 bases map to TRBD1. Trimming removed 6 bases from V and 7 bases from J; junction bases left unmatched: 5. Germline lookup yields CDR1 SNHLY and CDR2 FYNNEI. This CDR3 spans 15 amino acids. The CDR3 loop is CASSGTGGGNSPLHF. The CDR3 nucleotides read TGTGCCAGCAGCGGGACAGGGGGTGGGAATTCACCCCTCCACTTT. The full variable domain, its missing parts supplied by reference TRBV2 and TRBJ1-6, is EPEVTQTPSHQVTQMGQEVILRCVPISNHLYFYWYRQILGQKVEFLVSFYNNEISEKSEIFDDQFSVERPDGSNFTLKIRSTKLEDSAMYFCASSGTGGGNSPLHFGNGTRLTVT.

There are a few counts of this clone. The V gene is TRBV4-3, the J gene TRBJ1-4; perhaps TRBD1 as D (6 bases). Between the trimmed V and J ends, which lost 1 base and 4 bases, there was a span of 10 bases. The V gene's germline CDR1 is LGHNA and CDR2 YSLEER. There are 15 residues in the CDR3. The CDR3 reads CASSQGTAINEKLFF. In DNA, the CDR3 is TGCGCCAGCAGCCAAGGGACAGCAATTAATGAAAAACTGTTTTTT.

The CDR3 DNA sequence: TGTGCCAGCAGCCCCGTATCCCCCATGGGACAGAGTCGTGAGACCCAGTACTTC. It is translated as CASSPVSPMGQSRETQYF. This chain joins TRBV3-1 (or the pseudogene TRBV3-2) and TRBJ2-5; 7 positions match TRBD1. V gave up 4 bases and J gave up 5 bases; unmatched junction bases: 19. The CDR3 length is 18 residues. The germline V gene has CDR1 LGHDT and CDR2 YNNKEL (reference sequence).

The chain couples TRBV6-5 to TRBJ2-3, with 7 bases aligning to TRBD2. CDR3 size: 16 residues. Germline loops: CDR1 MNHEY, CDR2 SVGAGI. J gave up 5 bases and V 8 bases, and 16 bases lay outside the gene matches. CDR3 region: CASRSTGGGLGDTQYF. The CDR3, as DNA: TGTGCCAGCCGTTCAACGGGAGGAGGGTTGGGAGATACGCAGTATTTT.

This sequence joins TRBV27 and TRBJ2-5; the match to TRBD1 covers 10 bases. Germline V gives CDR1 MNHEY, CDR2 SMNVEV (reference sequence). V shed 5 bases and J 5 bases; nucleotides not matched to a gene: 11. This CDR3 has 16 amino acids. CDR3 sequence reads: CASSTLDRDRGETQYF. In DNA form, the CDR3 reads TGTGCCAGCAGTACCCTCGACCGGGACAGGGGTGAGACCCAGTACTTC.

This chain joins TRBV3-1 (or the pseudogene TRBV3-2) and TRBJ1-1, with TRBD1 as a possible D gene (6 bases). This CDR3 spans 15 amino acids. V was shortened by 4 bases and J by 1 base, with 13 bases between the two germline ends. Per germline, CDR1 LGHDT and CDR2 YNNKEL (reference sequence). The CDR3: CASSRTSGANTEAFF. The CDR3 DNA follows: TGTGCCAGCAGCCGTACCTCAGGGGCGAACACTGAAGCTTTCTTT.

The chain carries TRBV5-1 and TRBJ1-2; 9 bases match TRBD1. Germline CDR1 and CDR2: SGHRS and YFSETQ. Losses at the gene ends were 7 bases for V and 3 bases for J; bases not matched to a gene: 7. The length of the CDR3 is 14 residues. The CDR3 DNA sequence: TGCGCCAGCGGATCCGGGACAGGGCACTATGGCTACACCTTC. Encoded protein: CASGSGTGHYGYTF.